The rows below give T cell receptor beta chains drawn from one sample of a study of CXCR3-negative and CXCR3-positive naive CD8 T cells. For each CDR3 protein, TCRdb gives one entry from its re-call of the 5' RACE reads, without DNA. This sample's table reports some 120,000 distinct CDR3 sequences. The material sequenced was naive CXCR3+ CD8+ T cells from blood. The source is a human donor in good health. Some clones in this sample may be carry-over from other donors' samples. CDR3s include the opening cysteine and the closing phenylalanine or tryptophan. The order of the fields is CDR3 protein, J gene, V gene.

cdr3_aa: CASSPRLAGAGETQYF; j_call: TRBJ2-5; v_call: TRBV7-9
cdr3_aa: CASSSDRGVTGELFF; j_call: TRBJ2-2; v_call: TRBV12-3/TRBV12-4
cdr3_aa: CASSLAGGAGETQYF; j_call: TRBJ2-5; v_call: TRBV7-2
cdr3_aa: CASRSFAGAGGNNEQFF; j_call: TRBJ2-1; v_call: TRBV28
cdr3_aa: CATSRDRPRSNQPQHF; j_call: TRBJ1-5; v_call: TRBV15
cdr3_aa: CASSLLRGTGELFF; j_call: TRBJ2-2; v_call: TRBV12-3/TRBV12-4
cdr3_aa: CASSLLFAPSGANVLTF; j_call: TRBJ2-6; v_call: TRBV5-1
cdr3_aa: CASSLLGELFF; j_call: TRBJ2-2; v_call: TRBV11-2
cdr3_aa: CASSQGLLITEAFF; j_call: TRBJ1-1; v_call: TRBV3-1
cdr3_aa: CASTNTGLAGANEQYF; j_call: TRBJ2-7; v_call: TRBV21-1
cdr3_aa: CASSEAPWGGLAVSYEQYF; j_call: TRBJ2-7; v_call: TRBV2
cdr3_aa: CASSQTRMADTQYF; j_call: TRBJ2-3; v_call: TRBV7-3
cdr3_aa: CASSLWGSYEQYF; j_call: TRBJ2-7; v_call: TRBV5-5
cdr3_aa: CSARAGGYYEQYF; j_call: TRBJ2-7; v_call: TRBV20-1